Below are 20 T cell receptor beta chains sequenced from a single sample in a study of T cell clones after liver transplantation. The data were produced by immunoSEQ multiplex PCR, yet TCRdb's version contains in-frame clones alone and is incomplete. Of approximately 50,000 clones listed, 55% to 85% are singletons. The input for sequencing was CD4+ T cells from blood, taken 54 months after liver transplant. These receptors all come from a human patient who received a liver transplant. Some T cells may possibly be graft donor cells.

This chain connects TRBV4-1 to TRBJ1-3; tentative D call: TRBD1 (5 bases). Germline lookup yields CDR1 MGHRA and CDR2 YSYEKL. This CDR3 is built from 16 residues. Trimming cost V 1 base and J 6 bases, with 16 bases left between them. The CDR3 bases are TGCGCCAGCAGCCAAGGTCAGCCGGTGGGGCAAAACACCATATATTTT. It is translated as CASSQGQPVGQNTIYF.

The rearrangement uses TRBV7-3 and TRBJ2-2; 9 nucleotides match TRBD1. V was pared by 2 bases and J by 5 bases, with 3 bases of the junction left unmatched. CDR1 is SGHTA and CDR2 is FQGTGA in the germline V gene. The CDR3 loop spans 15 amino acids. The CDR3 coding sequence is TGTGCCAGCAGCTTAGGGACAGGGCGGACCGGGGAGCTGTTTTTT. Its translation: CASSLGTGRTGELFF.

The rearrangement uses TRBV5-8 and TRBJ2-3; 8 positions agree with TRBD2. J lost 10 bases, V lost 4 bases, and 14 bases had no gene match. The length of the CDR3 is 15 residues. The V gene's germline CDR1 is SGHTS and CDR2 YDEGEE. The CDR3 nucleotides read TGTGCCAGCAGCGAACAGAGTACTAGCGGCCAAGCGCAGTATTTT. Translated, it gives CASSEQSTSGQAQYF.

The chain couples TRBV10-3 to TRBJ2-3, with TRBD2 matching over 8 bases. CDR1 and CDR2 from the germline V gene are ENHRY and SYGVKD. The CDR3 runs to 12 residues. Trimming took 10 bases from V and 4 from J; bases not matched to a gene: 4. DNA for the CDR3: TGTGCCAGCGGGGGGAGGGCAGATACGCAGTATTTT. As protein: CASGGRADTQYF.

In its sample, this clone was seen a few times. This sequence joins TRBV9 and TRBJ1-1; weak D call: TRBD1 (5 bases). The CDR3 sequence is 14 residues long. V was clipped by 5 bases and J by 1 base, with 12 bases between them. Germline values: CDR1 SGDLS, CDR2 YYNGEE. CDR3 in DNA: TGTGCCAGCAGGAGCCCTGGGGCGAACACTGAAGCTTTCTTT. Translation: CASRSPGANTEAFF.

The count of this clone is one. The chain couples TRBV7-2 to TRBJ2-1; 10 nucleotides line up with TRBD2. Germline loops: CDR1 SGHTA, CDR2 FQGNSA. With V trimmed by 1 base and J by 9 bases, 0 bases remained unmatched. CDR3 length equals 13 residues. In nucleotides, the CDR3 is TGTGCCAGCAGCTTAGGGACTAGCGGTGAGCAGTTCTTC. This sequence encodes CASSLGTSGEQFF.

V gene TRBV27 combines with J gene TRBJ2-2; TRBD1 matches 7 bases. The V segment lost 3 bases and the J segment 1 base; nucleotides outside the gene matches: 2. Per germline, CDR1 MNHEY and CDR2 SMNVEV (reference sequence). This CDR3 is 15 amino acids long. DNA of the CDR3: TGTGCCAGCAGTTTTAGGGGGCTGAACACCGGGGAGCTGTTTTTT. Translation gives CASSFRGLNTGELFF.

The CDR3 protein is CASTEGRGPLHF. The CDR3, as DNA: TGCGCCAGCACCGAGGGCCGGGGACCCCTCCACTTT. V usage is TRBV5-1 and J usage is TRBJ1-6; D uncertain. V gave up 6 bases and J gave up 12 bases, with 13 bases separating them. The CDR3 totals 12 residues. The germline V gene has CDR1 SGHRS and CDR2 YFSETQ.

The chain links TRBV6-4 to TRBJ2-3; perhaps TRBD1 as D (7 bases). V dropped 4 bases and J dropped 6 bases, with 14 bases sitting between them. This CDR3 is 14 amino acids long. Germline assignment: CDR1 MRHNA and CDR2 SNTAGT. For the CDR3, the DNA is TGTGCCAGCAGTGCGACAGGGAGGATTGATACGCAGTATTTT. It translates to CASSATGRIDTQYF.

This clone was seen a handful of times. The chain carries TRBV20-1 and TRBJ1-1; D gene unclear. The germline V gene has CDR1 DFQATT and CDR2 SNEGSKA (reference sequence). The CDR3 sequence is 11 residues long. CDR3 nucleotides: TGCAGGCCGAACGGTGGGACTGAAGCTTTCTTT. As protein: CRPNGGTEAFF.

The CDR3 DNA follows: TGTGCCAGCAGCCCACGGACTCAACCTAGCACAGATACGCAGTATTTT. This translates into CASSPRTQPSTDTQYF. This chain connects TRBV5-6 to TRBJ2-3; tentatively, D is TRBD2 (5 bases). Germline assignment: CDR1 SGHDT and CDR2 YYEEEE. V lost 4 bases and J lost 0, with 15 bases in between. This CDR3 contains 16 residues.

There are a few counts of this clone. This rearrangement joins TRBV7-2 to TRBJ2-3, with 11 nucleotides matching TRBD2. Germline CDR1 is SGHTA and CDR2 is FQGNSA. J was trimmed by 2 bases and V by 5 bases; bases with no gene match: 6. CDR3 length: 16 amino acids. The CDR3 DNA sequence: TGTGCCAGCAGCAGAAGACTAGCGGGGTCCACAGATACGCAGTATTTT. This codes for CASSRRLAGSTDTQYF.

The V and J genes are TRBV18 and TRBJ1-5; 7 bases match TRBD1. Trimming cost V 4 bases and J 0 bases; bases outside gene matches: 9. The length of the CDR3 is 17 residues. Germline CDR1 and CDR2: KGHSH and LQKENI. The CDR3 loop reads CASSQTGTAYSNQPQHF. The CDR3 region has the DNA TGTGCCAGCTCACAAACCGGGACAGCTTATAGCAATCAGCCCCAGCATTTT.

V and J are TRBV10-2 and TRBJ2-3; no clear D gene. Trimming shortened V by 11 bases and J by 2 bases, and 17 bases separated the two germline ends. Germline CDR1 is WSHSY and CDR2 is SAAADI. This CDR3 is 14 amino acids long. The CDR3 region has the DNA TGCGCCTCCACTACCGCGGAAAACACAGATACGCAGTATTTT. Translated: CASTTAENTDTQYF.

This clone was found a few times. The chain's CDR3 is CASSWTGLNEKLFF. CDR3 nucleotide sequence: TGTGCCAGCAGTTGGACAGGGCTTAATGAAAAACTGTTTTTT. The rearrangement joins TRBV28 to TRBJ1-4; 8 bases match TRBD1. There are 14 residues in the CDR3. V shed 4 bases, J shed 4 bases, and the junction held 2 bases outside the gene matches. Germline CDR1 is MDHEN and CDR2 is SYDVKM.

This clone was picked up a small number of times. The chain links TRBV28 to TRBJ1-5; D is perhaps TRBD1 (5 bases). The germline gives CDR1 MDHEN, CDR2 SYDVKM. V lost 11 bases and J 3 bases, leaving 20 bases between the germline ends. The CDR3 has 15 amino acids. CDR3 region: CASQTGTQHNQPQHF. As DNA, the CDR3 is TGTGCCTCTCAAACCGGGACGCAACACAATCAGCCCCAGCATTTT. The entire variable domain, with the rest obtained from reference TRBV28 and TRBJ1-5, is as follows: DVKVTQSSRYLVKRTGEKVFLECVQDMDHENMFWYRQDPGLGLRLIYFSYDVKMKEKGDIPEGYSVSREKKERFSLILESASTNQTSMYLCASQTGTQHNQPQHFGDGTRLSIL.

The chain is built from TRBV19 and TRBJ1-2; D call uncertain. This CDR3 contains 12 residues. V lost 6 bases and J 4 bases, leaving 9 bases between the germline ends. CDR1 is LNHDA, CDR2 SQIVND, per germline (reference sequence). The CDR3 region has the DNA TGTGCCAGTAGGGACTGGGGCTATGGCTACACCTTC. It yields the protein CASRDWGYGYTF.

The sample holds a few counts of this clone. This CDR3 is CASRSPGAGNSPLHF. CDR3 nucleotides: TGTGCCAGTAGATCACCGGGGGCGGGCAATTCACCCCTCCACTTT. The gene calls are TRBV19 and TRBJ1-6, with a weak D call TRBD1 (6 bases). Trimming took off 6 bases at V and 7 bases at J, with 16 bases between the two ends. The V gene's germline CDR1 is LNHDA and CDR2 SQIVND (reference sequence). There are 15 residues in the CDR3.

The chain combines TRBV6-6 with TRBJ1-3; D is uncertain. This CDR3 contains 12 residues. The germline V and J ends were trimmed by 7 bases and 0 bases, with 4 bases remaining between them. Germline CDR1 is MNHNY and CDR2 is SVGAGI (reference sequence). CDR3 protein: CASTNSGNTIYF. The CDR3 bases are TGTGCCAGCACCAACTCTGGAAACACCATATATTTT.

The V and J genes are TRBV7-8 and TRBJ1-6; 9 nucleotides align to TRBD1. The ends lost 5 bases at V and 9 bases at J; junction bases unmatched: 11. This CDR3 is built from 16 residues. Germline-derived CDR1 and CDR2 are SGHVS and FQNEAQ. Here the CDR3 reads CASSPRPGQGGSPLHF. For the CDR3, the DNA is TGTGCCAGCAGCCCCCGTCCGGGACAGGGAGGTTCACCCCTCCACTTT.